What follows are 22 T cell receptor beta chains derived from one specimen sequenced in a study of blood T cell repertoires in COVID-19. Sequencing used immunoSEQ multiplex PCR; TCRdb keeps in-frame clones, though not all of them. The sample shows under 200,000 clones, about 80% of them seen only once. The sequencing sample was made of PBMCs or T cells enriched from blood (not recorded which). These receptors were collected from a woman in her fifties or sixties who had recovered from COVID-19.

This clone came up once. The V call is TRBV30, the J call TRBJ1-3; 8 nucleotides line up with TRBD1. The CDR3 contains 15 residues. Germline lookup yields CDR1 GTSNPN and CDR2 SVGIG (reference sequence). Germline trimming cut 5 bases from V and 4 bases from J; bases unmatched to any gene: 10. The CDR3, as DNA: TGTGCCTGGGCCGCGGGGACAGGAGGAGGAAACACCATATATTTT. This translates into CAWAAGTGGGNTIYF.

The chain joins TRBV7-8 to TRBJ1-5, with no clear D. The CDR3 runs 15 residues. CDR1 and CDR2 (germline): SGHVS, FQNEAQ. The ends were cut back, 5 bases at V and 1 base at J, with 12 bases in the middle. The CDR3 sequence: CASSPYGSSNQPQHF. CDR3 in DNA: TGTGCCAGCAGCCCCTACGGGTCAAGCAATCAGCCCCAGCATTTT.

The genes are TRBV10-3 and TRBJ1-5; tentative D call: TRBD1 (6 bases). Trimming shortened V by 0 bases and J by 0 bases, and 6 bases separated the two germline ends. This CDR3 region has 15 residues. Germline V CDR1 and CDR2: ENHRY, SYGVKD. CDR3 bases: TGTGCCATCAGTGAGTCGGGACATAGCAATCAGCCCCAGCATTTT. Protein product: CAISESGHSNQPQHF.

This sequence joins TRBV7-2 and TRBJ1-2; the D gene is possibly TRBD1 (6 bases). V lost 6 bases to trimming and J lost 8 bases, with 19 bases between them. This CDR3 spans 14 amino acids. Germline V gives CDR1 SGHTA, CDR2 FQGNSA. CDR3 nucleotides: TGTGCCAGCAGGACGGGGCAGGGGCCTGGCGGCTACACCTTC. Its protein product is CASRTGQGPGGYTF.

The CDR3 DNA is TGTGCCATCAGTGATTCTAGCGGGGCCTTTTTGGAGACCCAGTACTTC. Protein product: CAISDSSGAFLETQYF. The chain recombines TRBV10-3 with TRBJ2-5; 9 bases line up with TRBD2. The V gene end was trimmed by 3 bases and the J gene end by 5 bases; junction bases not matched to a gene: 10. CDR1 and CDR2 from the germline V gene are ENHRY and SYGVKD. The CDR3 spans 16 residues.

The chain joins TRBV5-1 to TRBJ1-4; TRBD1 is a possible D gene (5 bases). CDR3 length equals 14 residues. CDR1 SGHRS and CDR2 YFSETQ come from the germline V gene. V was shortened by 4 bases and J by 8 bases, with 15 bases between the two germline ends. CDR3 bases: TGCGCCAGCAGCACGGGTGGGGGGAACGAAAAACTGTTTTTT. Translated: CASSTGGGNEKLFF.

CDR3: CASSYRTGPTNEKLFF. CDR3 nucleotides: TGTGCCAGTAGTTATCGGACAGGGCCGACTAATGAAAAACTGTTTTTT. The rearrangement joins TRBV19 to TRBJ1-4, with TRBD1 identical over 8 bases. The germline V gene has CDR1 LNHDA and CDR2 SQIVND (reference sequence). The CDR3 runs 16 residues. The trim removed 5 bases at V and 2 bases at J, leaving 7 bases unmatched.

This clone was seen only a few times. The rearrangement uses TRBV5-1 and TRBJ1-2, with TRBD1 matching 8 bases. V lost 7 bases and J lost 8; bases outside the gene matches: 13. The germline gives CDR1 SGHRS, CDR2 YFSETQ. The CDR3 has 14 amino acids. DNA of the CDR3: TGCGCCAGCGGCCTCCAACAGGGGGGGCGCGGCTACACCTTC. Protein product: CASGLQQGGRGYTF.

The chain employs TRBV19 and TRBJ1-2; D remains ambiguous. The CDR3 covers 14 residues. The germline gives CDR1 LNHDA, CDR2 SQIVND (reference sequence). The V end lost 10 bases, the J end lost 1 base, and 16 bases lay between the germline ends. CDR3 sequence reads: CATRTRGLNYGYTF. The DNA for the CDR3 is TGTGCCACCAGAACCCGAGGGCTTAACTATGGCTACACCTTC.

J is TRBJ2-5 and V is TRBV11-2; D might be TRBD1 (5 bases). Trimming took off 2 bases at V and 5 bases at J, with 9 bases between the two ends. CDR3 length: 13 residues. Germline CDR1 SGHAT, CDR2 FQNNGV. The CDR3 spells CASSLSGIETQYF. DNA for the CDR3: TGTGCCAGCAGCTTATCAGGGATCGAGACCCAGTACTTC.

The chain uses TRBV3-1 (or the pseudogene TRBV3-2) and TRBJ1-2; no reliable D call. Germline V gene lookup returns CDR1 LGHDT and CDR2 YNNKEL (reference sequence). The CDR3 has 14 residues. V was pared by 3 bases and J by 4 bases, with 12 bases between. The CDR3 DNA follows: TGTGCCAGCAGCCAGTTTACGGGATCCTATGGCTACACCTTC. Translated, it gives CASSQFTGSYGYTF.

This chain joins TRBV7-2 and TRBJ2-4, with 12 bases that match TRBD1. The V and J ends lost 2 bases and 2 bases, in that order; junction bases with no gene match: 7. The length of the CDR3 is 18 residues. The V gene's germline CDR1 is SGHTA and CDR2 FQGNSA. DNA for the CDR3: TGTGCCAGCAGCTTATCGGGGACAGGGGGCGCCTCCAAAAACATTCAGTACTTC. It specifies CASSLSGTGGASKNIQYF.

The gene calls are TRBV6-5 and TRBJ1-4; 7 positions match TRBD1. Trimming at V came to 6 bases and at J to 3 bases, leaving 1 base not matched to a gene. The CDR3 is 13 residues long. The germline V gene has CDR1 MNHEY and CDR2 SVGAGI. For the CDR3, the DNA is TGTGCCAGCAGGGGACAGCCTAATGAAAAACTGTTTTTT. This sequence encodes CASRGQPNEKLFF.

The chain couples TRBV10-3 to TRBJ2-5, with TRBD2 matching over 11 bases. The ends lost 6 bases at V and 1 base at J; junction bases unmatched: 10. The CDR3 totals 17 residues. The germline V gene has CDR1 ENHRY and CDR2 SYGVKD. This CDR3 reads CAISDSGLAGGQETQYF. CDR3 nucleotides: TGTGCCATCAGCGACTCGGGGCTAGCGGGGGGCCAAGAGACCCAGTACTTC.

The chain is built from TRBV29-1 and TRBJ2-2; D may be TRBD2 (5 bases). Per germline, CDR1 SQVTM and CDR2 ANQGSEA. V was clipped by 5 bases and J by 6 bases, with 10 bases between them. This CDR3 contains 12 residues. The CDR3 DNA follows: TGCAGCGTTTCCTCCGGGGCCGGGGAGCTGTTTTTT. It translates to CSVSSGAGELFF.

The CDR3 loop is CASSVAGGPETQYF. As DNA, the CDR3 is TGTGCCAGCAGCGTAGCGGGGGGGCCAGAGACCCAGTACTTC. V gene TRBV9 combines with J gene TRBJ2-5; 8 nucleotides agree with TRBD2. With 0 bases clipped from V and 4 bases from J, the junction kept 2 bases outside the gene matches. CDR1 and CDR2 from the germline V gene are SGDLS and YYNGEE. There are 14 residues in the CDR3.

The rearrangement links TRBV29-1 to TRBJ1-2; 8 bases line up with TRBD1. Looked up from germline, CDR1 is SQVTM and CDR2 is ANQGSEA. The CDR3 is made up of 12 amino acids. Unmatched junction bases numbered 3, after V lost 8 bases and J lost 1 base. The CDR3 DNA sequence: TGCAGCATCGGACAGGGTAACTATGGCTACACCTTC. It is translated as CSIGQGNYGYTF.

The gene calls are TRBV5-1 and TRBJ1-6; 7 bases fit TRBD1. Germline CDR1 reads SGHRS; CDR2 reads YFSETQ. The trim removed 2 bases at V and 6 bases at J, leaving 14 bases unmatched. CDR3 size: 18 residues. Written as DNA, the CDR3 is TGCGCCAGCAGCTTAACTACTCCGGACAGGAGCACTAATTCACCCCTCCACTTT. Residues: CASSLTTPDRSTNSPLHF.

This clone has just one count. The V and J genes are TRBV9 and TRBJ2-5, with TRBD2 matching 8 bases. Germline V gene lookup returns CDR1 SGDLS and CDR2 YYNGEE. CDR3 length equals 14 residues. After removal of 2 bases from V and 5 bases from J, the junction contained 5 bases not matched to a gene. The CDR3 here is CASSVGGGSETQYF. The CDR3 DNA sequence: TGTGCCAGCAGCGTTGGCGGGGGGTCGGAGACCCAGTACTTC.

The V call is TRBV2, the J call TRBJ1-1; 8 nucleotides agree with TRBD1. Germline trimming cut 4 bases from V and 9 bases from J; bases unmatched to any gene: 4. Germline loops: CDR1 SNHLY, CDR2 FYNNEI. The CDR3 totals 12 residues. This CDR3 reads CASSGRQGQAFF. CDR3 DNA: TGTGCCAGCAGTGGAAGACAGGGGCAAGCTTTCTTT.

This chain links TRBV21-1 with TRBJ2-5; the DNA was not used to check the table's D call, TRBD1. TRBV21-1 is a pseudogene. The CDR3 runs to 15 residues. The CDR3 here is CASSNAQGPGETQYF. Written as DNA, the CDR3 is TGTGCCAGCAGCAACGCCCAGGGGCCGGGAGAGACCCAGTACTTC.

This chain uses TRBV7-6 with TRBJ2-5, with D perhaps TRBD2 (5 bases). Germline loops: CDR1 SGHVS, CDR2 FNYEAQ. This CDR3 is 14 amino acids long. V lost 1 base, J lost 4 bases, and 10 bases lay in between. The CDR3 sequence is CASSLVGIAETQYF. The CDR3 bases are TGTGCCAGCAGCTTAGTCGGGATAGCAGAGACCCAGTACTTC.